This T cell receptor beta chain was sequenced in a study of patients and donors after allogeneic stem cell transplantation. TCRdb re-derived calls from the RT-PCR reads in MiXCR, one entry per CDR3 protein. The sample yields hundreds of thousands of distinct CDR3 sequences, 16% seen once. This clonotype was sampled from a human donor who was either an allogeneic HSCT recipient or a stem cell or donor lymphocyte infusion donor (not recorded which). It is not recorded whose cells these are; they may come from a transplant donor. Sequencing input: blood, either unsorted or a sorted T cell fraction (not recorded which).

CDR3 sequence (DNA): TGTGCCAGCAGTAAACTTGGGGACAGCTCCTACGAGCAGTACTTC. Amino acids: CASSKLGDSSYEQYF. This chain links TRBV27 with TRBJ2-7; 7 bases are shared with TRBD1. The CDR3 has 15 residues. The trim removed 5 bases at V and 0 bases at J, leaving 7 bases unmatched. The V gene's germline CDR1 is MNHEY and CDR2 SMNVEV (reference sequence).